A selection of T cell receptor beta chains follows, all from one sample in a study of blood T cell repertoires in COVID-19. The table came from immunoSEQ multiplex PCR; TCRdb's copy has only in-frame clones and leaves some out. The table has 140,000 to 150,000 clones, roughly 81% seen once. Sequenced material: peripheral blood. The receptor source for this set is a human donor with acute or convalescent COVID-19. The donor label of this sample is uncertain. Both conserved end residues are part of each CDR3.

v_call | cdr3_aa
TRBV10-3 | CAISEAQENTEAFF
TRBV15 | CATRGAGLPHGYTF
TRBV7-6 | CASSLGTPLVDGYTF
TRBV3-1/TRBV3-2 | CASSQVSTGGANYGYTF
TRBV6-1 | CASSDSGGAPNEQFF
TRBV5-1 | CASSFVASGRGGEQFF
TRBV7-2 | CASSAQGQLSNQPQHF
TRBV24-1 | CATSRQGAYNEQFF
TRBV14 | CASSQVAGSYNSPLHF
TRBV5-1 | CASSLAEGTGFFEQFF
TRBV5-1 | CASSLETGGDTIYF
TRBV27 | CASRGDRERLMNIEAFF
TRBV24-1 | CATSAGTVGNQPQHF
TRBV2 | CATLPESGVAEAFF